Presented here are 3 T cell receptor beta chains from one specimen sequenced in a study of cytomegalovirus exposure and HLA in healthy donors. The PCR had 60 Vbeta and 13 Jbeta primers. Method: immunoSEQ multiplex PCR; TCRdb's copy keeps in-frame clones and lacks some. The sample includes 110,000 to 150,000 clones, 60% to 85% of them seen just once. Sequenced input: PBMCs. These receptors were obtained from a man aged 18 to 29 in good health and CMV-seronegative.

The V gene is TRBV7-2, the J gene TRBJ1-4, with 11 bases aligning to TRBD1. Germline V lookup: CDR1 SGHTA, CDR2 FQGNSA. This CDR3 has 16 residues. After removal of 0 bases from V and 8 bases from J, the junction contained 5 bases not matched to a gene. The CDR3 sequence is CASSLAGQGAWEKLFF. CDR3 DNA: TGTGCCAGCAGCTTAGCCGGACAGGGGGCATGGGAAAAACTGTTTTTT.

This chain uses TRBV7-8 with TRBJ1-6; the D gene is possibly TRBD1 (6 bases). Per the germline V gene, CDR1 is SGHVS and CDR2 is FQNEAQ. Trimming shortened V by 5 bases and J by 7 bases, and 15 bases separated the two germline ends. The CDR3 runs 15 residues. The CDR3 loop is CASSRTGSWNSPLHF. CDR3 nucleotide sequence: TGTGCCAGCAGCCGTACAGGGTCGTGGAATTCACCCCTCCACTTT.

On this clone itself: The sample holds other DNA sequences that translate to the same CDR3. The rearrangement uses TRBV19 and TRBJ2-2; 9 positions agree with TRBD1. CDR1 LNHDA and CDR2 SQIVND come from the germline V gene (reference sequence). Losses at the gene ends were 6 bases for V and 4 bases for J; bases not matched to a gene: 3. The CDR3 is 14 residues long. CDR3 protein: CASSGTGSTGELFF. The CDR3 DNA is TGTGCCAGTAGCGGGACAGGGAGCACCGGGGAGCTGTTTTTT.